These 9 T cell receptor beta chains share one sample of origin, sequenced in a study of T-cell memory formation after mild COVID-19. TCRdb recomputed calls from the 5' RACE reads with MiXCR, one row per CDR3 protein. The sample shows 560,000 or so distinct CDR3 sequences, 17% of them seen only once. The material sequenced was PBMCs or a T cell subset sorted from them (not recorded which). The receptors were gathered from an adult woman who had mild COVID-19 (a few samples of this study predate the infection). Cell type and time point are not known.

This clonotype has at least ten counts. This chain links TRBV5-1 with TRBJ1-1; 11 nucleotides match TRBD1. V lost 0 bases to trimming and J lost 6 bases; unmatched junction nucleotides: 4. Germline V CDR1 and CDR2: SGHRS, YFSETQ. The CDR3 covers 15 residues. CDR3 region: CASSLGTGGASEAFF. DNA for the CDR3: TGCGCCAGCAGCTTGGGGACAGGGGGCGCATCTGAAGCTTTCTTT.

This clonotype was counted only a few times. The rearrangement uses TRBV5-1 and TRBJ2-7, with a possible D match to TRBD2 (5 bases). The CDR3 covers 14 residues. Germline V gene lookup returns CDR1 SGHRS and CDR2 YFSETQ. Trimming took 0 bases from V and 1 from J, leaving 8 bases between them. The CDR3 DNA reads as TGCGCCAGCAGCTTGGCGGTAGCGTCCTACGAGCAGTACTTC. Translated: CASSLAVASYEQYF.

This rearrangement joins TRBV29-1 to TRBJ1-1; D uncertain. CDR1 is SQVTM, CDR2 ANQGSEA, per germline. V lost 7 bases and J lost 4, with 16 bases in between. The CDR3 is 13 residues long. The CDR3 nucleotides read TGCAGCGCTCTGCCGAGTTGGGGCACTGAAGCTTTCTTT. Translated, it gives CSALPSWGTEAFF.

In this sample, this clonotype turned up a few times. The chain has TRBV7-8 and TRBJ2-5; 15 nucleotides align to TRBD2. This CDR3 has 19 amino acids. J gave up 4 bases and V 6 bases, and 15 bases lay outside the gene matches. CDR1 and CDR2 from the germline V gene are SGHVS and FQNEAQ. CDR3 protein: CASRRTRTSGRAVGETQYF. For the CDR3, the DNA is TGTGCCAGCAGAAGAACCCGGACTAGCGGGAGGGCCGTCGGAGAGACCCAGTACTTC.

The V call is TRBV5-1, the J call TRBJ2-7; TRBD2 aligns across 7 bases. The CDR3 has 14 residues. Germline V gives CDR1 SGHRS, CDR2 YFSETQ. The V and J ends lost 1 base and 5 bases, in that order; junction bases with no gene match: 6. The CDR3 DNA is TGCGCCAGCAGCTTGTCAGCGGGGCCCCACGAGCAGTACTTC. The encoded protein is CASSLSAGPHEQYF.

This chain connects TRBV6-6 to TRBJ2-5, with D unresolved. Germline-derived CDR1 and CDR2 are MNHNY and SVGAGI (reference sequence). The germline V and J ends were trimmed by 4 bases and 3 bases, with 6 bases remaining between them. The CDR3 runs 12 residues. CDR3 DNA: TGTGCCAGCAGTTCCTCGAAAGAGACCCAGTACTTC. Translating it yields CASSSSKETQYF.

This clonotype occurred a few times. The chain uses TRBV20-1 and TRBJ1-3; 7 bases agree with TRBD1. The germline CDR1 and CDR2 sequences are DFQATT and SNEGSKA (reference sequence). The CDR3 extends over 12 amino acids. The V segment lost 5 bases and the J segment 4 bases; nucleotides outside the gene matches: 2. CDR3 in amino acids: CSASGQGNTIYF. DNA of the CDR3: TGCAGTGCTTCGGGACAGGGAAACACCATATATTTT.

The chain links TRBV19 to TRBJ1-1, with D perhaps matching TRBD1 (5 bases). Trimming stripped 5 bases from V and 1 base from J, with 11 bases between. In germline, CDR1 is LNHDA, CDR2 SQIVND (reference sequence). The CDR3 covers 14 residues. The CDR3 sequence: CASSGGPANTEAFF. The CDR3, as DNA: TGTGCCAGTAGTGGGGGACCGGCGAACACTGAAGCTTTCTTT.

The chain links TRBV11-3 to TRBJ2-1; 10 bases align to TRBD1. Germline CDR1 and CDR2: SGHNT and YENEEA. V shed 5 bases, J shed 4 bases, and the junction held 11 bases outside the gene matches. The CDR3 contains 17 residues. The CDR3 spells CASSTRFGDRGYNEQFF. The CDR3 coding sequence is TGTGCCAGCAGCACACGGTTTGGGGACAGGGGTTACAATGAGCAGTTCTTC.